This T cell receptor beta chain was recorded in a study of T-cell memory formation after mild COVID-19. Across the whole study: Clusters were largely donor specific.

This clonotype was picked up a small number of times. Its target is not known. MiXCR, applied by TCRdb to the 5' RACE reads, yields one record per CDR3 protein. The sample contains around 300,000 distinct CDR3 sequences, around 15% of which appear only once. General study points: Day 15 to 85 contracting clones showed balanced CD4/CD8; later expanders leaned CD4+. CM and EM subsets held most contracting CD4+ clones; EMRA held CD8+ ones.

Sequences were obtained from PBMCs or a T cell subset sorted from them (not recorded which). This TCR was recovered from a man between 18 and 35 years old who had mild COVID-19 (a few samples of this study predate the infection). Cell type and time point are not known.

The CDR3 reads CASSYGGRPAGYTF. The CDR3 DNA sequence: TGTGCCAGCAGTTATGGGGGAAGACCCGCTGGCTACACCTTC. V usage is TRBV6-2 or TRBV6-3 and J usage is TRBJ1-2, with D tentatively TRBD1 (5 bases). V lost 3 bases and J 7 bases, leaving 15 bases between the germline ends. Looked up from germline, CDR1 is MNHEY and CDR2 is SVGEGT. CDR3 length equals 14 residues.